The T cell receptor beta chain described here comes from a study of shared clonotypes between healthy human individuals. Turning to the study itself: Plates per donor: three CD4 naive, three CD4 memory, two CD8 naive, one CD8 memory.

TCRdb's table, derived via immunoSEQ multiplex PCR, lists solely in-frame clones and lacks some. The data hold under 600,000 clones, with 90% to 96% observed a single time. Overall study results and limits: Clonotype sharing across a few donors was observed for around 5.1% of naive CD4 clonotypes. Shared clonotypes across all four donors exceeded non-shared ones in generation probability.

On this clone itself: The antigen remains unidentified.

Sequences were obtained from naive CD4+ T cells sorted from blood. Subset of the sample: CD45RA+ positively selected. The sequence was collected from a woman between 25 and 40 years old in good health.

CDR3 coding DNA: TGTGCCAGCAGCTTAAGTAGGAAAAGCACAGATACGCAGTATTTT. It specifies CASSLSRKSTDTQYF. The chain is built from TRBV5-4 and TRBJ2-3; D remains ambiguous. The CDR3 runs to 15 residues. V lost 2 bases to trimming and J lost 0 bases, with 10 bases between them. Germline assignment: CDR1 SGHNT and CDR2 YYREEE (reference sequence).